Described below is a single TCR beta chain sequence and its context. Its binding antigen is unknown. No base quality values were provided; no much bigger clone lies one nucleotide off. This specimen comes from a study of OX40 agonist ivuxolimab in advanced cancers. For context, the study as a whole: Ivuxolimab was an agonistic, fully human IgG2 monoclonal antibody directed against OX40 (CD134), a costimulatory receptor. Intravenous ivuxolimab was administered to patients every 2 weeks at six dose levels: 0.01, 0.1, 0.3, 1.5, 3 and 10 mg/kg. Of the 50 to 55 patients in dose escalation, about 20 had hepatocellular carcinoma, some 15 had melanoma, 9 had renal cell carcinoma and 9 had head and neck cancer. The dose-escalation cohort was about 86% male with a mean age of approximately 60 years, ranging from roughly 23 to 79. Prior anti-PD-1, anti-PD-L1 or anti-CTLA-4 therapy was permitted, and 40% of dose-escalation patients had received checkpoint inhibitors. Partial responses were achieved by three dose-escalation patients, of whom one had hepatocellular carcinoma and two had cutaneous melanoma. The point of sequencing TCRbeta in the periphery was to test whether ivuxolimab changed TCR sequence diversity and drove clonal T-cell expansion. The paper reports the monotherapy dose-escalation portion (N of about 47 patients) of the phase I ivuxolimab trial.

Patients with autoimmune disease history or receiving systemic immunosuppression were excluded from the trial. Peripheral blood for TCR sequencing was drawn from every dose cohort at baseline, at cycle 4 day 1 and at cycle 7 day 1. The samples were drawn from a first-in-human, open-label, multicenter phase I dose-escalation trial of ivuxolimab. Adults with locally advanced or metastatic melanoma, renal cell, hepatocellular, or head and neck squamous cell carcinoma were enrolled in the trial. CD4+ and CD8+ T cells were sorted separately from peripheral blood before TCR sequencing. The V end loses 2 bases and the J end loses 5 bases, and a stretch of 10 bases separates them. The CDR3 starts with the cysteine, ends with the phenylalanine, and has 13 residues. Left in the record is the CDR3 DNA by itself, 39 bases read in frame from the first base. The germline V gene yields SGHRS for CDR1 and YFSETQ for CDR2.

To sequence the TCRbeta CDR3 region, genomic DNA was isolated from the sorted cells. TCRbeta CDR3 regions were sequenced using the immunoSEQ Assay. TCRdb's version of the immuneACCESS table is confined to in-frame rearrangements and falls short of the full clone set. An unresolved V gene accounts for under half of the shortfall where checked; the remainder is of unknown origin. A total of roughly 45,000 clones appear in this sample, roughly 85% of them only once. The ten largest account for 7.9% of the sample. Findings and caveats that apply to the study as a whole: Low levels of normalized T-cell clonal expansion were also seen in some nonresponding patients. At doses from 0.1 to 3.0 mg/kg, clonal expansion was seen in both CD4+ and CD8+ blood T cells between baseline and week 6. After ivuxolimab, expanded clones were on average more numerous among CD8+ T cells than among CD4+ T cells. Which antigens the clonally expanded peripheral T cells were specific for was not determined. In the 0.1-3.0 mg/kg groups, partial responders were among the patients with the lowest normalized peripheral clonal expansion, particularly in CD8+ T cells.

This receptor was identified in an adult with an advanced solid tumor such as melanoma, head and neck, liver or kidney cancer. The chain links TRBV5-1 with TRBJ2-5; the D gene is possibly TRBD2, with 5 bases matching. Here the sequenced sample was CD4+ or CD8+ T cells sorted from blood, taken in a trial of the OX40 agonist ivuxolimab. For the CDR3, the sequence is CASSLLVGETQYF. The sequence in DNA is TGCGCCAGCAGCTTACTAGTAGGTGAGACCCAGTACTTC.